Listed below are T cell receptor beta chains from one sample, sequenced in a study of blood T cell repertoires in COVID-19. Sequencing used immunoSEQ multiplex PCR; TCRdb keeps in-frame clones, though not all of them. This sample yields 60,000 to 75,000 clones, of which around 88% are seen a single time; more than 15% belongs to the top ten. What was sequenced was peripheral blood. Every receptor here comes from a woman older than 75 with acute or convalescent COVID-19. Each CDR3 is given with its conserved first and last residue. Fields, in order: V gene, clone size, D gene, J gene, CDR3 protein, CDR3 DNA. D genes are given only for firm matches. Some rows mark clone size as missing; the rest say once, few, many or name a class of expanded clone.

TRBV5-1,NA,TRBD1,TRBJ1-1,CASSALATGEPINTEAFF,TGCGCCAGCAGCGCCCTGGCCACAGGGGAGCCAATAAACACTGAAGCTTTCTTT
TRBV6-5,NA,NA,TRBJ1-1,CASSSQGRGSMGEAFF,TGTGCCAGCAGTTCCCAGGGTAGGGGATCAATGGGTGAAGCTTTCTTT
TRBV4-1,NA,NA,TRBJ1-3,CASSHSGGTSGNTIYF,TGCGCCAGCAGCCACTCTGGGGGGACCTCTGGAAACACCATATATTTT
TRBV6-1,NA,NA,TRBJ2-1,CASSESRGSGYNEQFF,TGTGCCAGCAGTGAATCGCGCGGGTCAGGCTACAATGAGCAGTTCTTC
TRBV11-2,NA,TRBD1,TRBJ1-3,CASSADRGPGNTIYF,TGTGCCAGCAGCGCTGACAGGGGGCCTGGAAACACCATATATTTT
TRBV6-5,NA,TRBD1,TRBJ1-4,CASSHTGGDEKLFF,TGTGCCAGCAGCCATACAGGGGGGGACGAAAAACTGTTTTTT
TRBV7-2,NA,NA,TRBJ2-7,CASSLVTGTGKSSYEQYF,TGTGCCAGCAGCTTAGTAACGGGAACGGGAAAGAGCTCCTACGAGCAGTACTTC
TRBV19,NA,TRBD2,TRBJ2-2,CATGGGRRVTGELFF,TGTGCCACGGGGGGAGGGCGCCGCGTCACCGGGGAGCTGTTTTTT
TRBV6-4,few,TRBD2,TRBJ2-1,CASSALSGPSYNEQFF,TGTGCCAGCAGCGCCCTTAGCGGGCCGAGCTACAATGAGCAGTTCTTC
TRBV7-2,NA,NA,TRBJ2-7,CASSLKRIYEQYF,TGTGCCAGCAGCTTAAAGCGCATCTACGAGCAGTACTTC
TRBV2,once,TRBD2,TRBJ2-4,CASSEGLAVNIQYF,TGTGCCAGCAGTGAAGGACTAGCGGTAAACATTCAGTACTTC
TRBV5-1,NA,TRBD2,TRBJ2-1,CASSLTGLAGLEQFF,TGCGCCAGCAGCTTGACTGGACTAGCGGGCCTTGAGCAGTTCTTC
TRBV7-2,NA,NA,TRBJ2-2,CASSALMGAGELFF,TGTGCCAGCAGCGCCTTAATGGGCGCCGGGGAGCTGTTTTTT
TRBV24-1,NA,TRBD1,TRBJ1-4,CATSDTGTVNEKLFF,TGTGCCACCAGTGATACCGGGACAGTCAATGAAAAACTGTTTTTT
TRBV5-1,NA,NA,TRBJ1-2,CASRWDTYGYTF,TGCGCCAGCAGATGGGACACCTATGGCTACACCTTC
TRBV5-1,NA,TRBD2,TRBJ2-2,CASSSGPLAGVSGELFF,TGCGCCAGCAGCTCTGGGCCTCTAGCGGGAGTGTCCGGGGAGCTGTTTTTT
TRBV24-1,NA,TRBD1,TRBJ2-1,CATSDQTGDGNEQFF,TGTGCCACCAGTGATCAGACAGGGGATGGCAATGAGCAGTTCTTC
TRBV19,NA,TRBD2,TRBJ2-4,CASSIGLAGLAKNIQYF,TGTGCCAGTAGTATAGGTTTAGCGGGACTAGCCAAAAACATTCAGTACTTC
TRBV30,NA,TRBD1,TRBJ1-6,CAWSVDRGTDYNSPLHF,TGTGCCTGGAGTGTGGATCGAGGGACAGATTATAATTCACCCCTCCACTTT
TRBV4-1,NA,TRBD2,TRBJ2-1,CASSDRRASGLYNEQFF,TGCGCCAGCAGCGATCGTCGGGCTAGCGGGTTGTACAATGAGCAGTTCTTC
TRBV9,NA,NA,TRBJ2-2,CASSVAAAFSPGELFF,TGTGCCAGCAGCGTAGCGGCGGCCTTTTCCCCCGGGGAGCTGTTTTTT
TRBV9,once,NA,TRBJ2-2,CASSLLTGELFF,TGTGCCAGCAGCCTTCTTACCGGGGAGCTGTTTTTT
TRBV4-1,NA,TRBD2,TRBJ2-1,CASSHRLAGGAGDEQFF,TGCGCCAGCAGCCACAGACTAGCGGGGGGCGCCGGGGATGAGCAGTTCTTC
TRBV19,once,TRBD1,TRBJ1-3,CASSMPGQGYSGNTIYF,TGTGCCAGTAGTATGCCGGGACAGGGATACTCCGGAAACACCATATATTTT
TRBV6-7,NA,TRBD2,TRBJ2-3,CASSHQRGPPFSTDTQYF,TGTGCCAGCAGTCATCAGCGGGGGCCTCCTTTTAGCACAGATACGCAGTATTTT
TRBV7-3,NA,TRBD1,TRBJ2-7,CASSPTGLGEQYF,TGTGCCAGCAGCCCGACAGGGTTGGGCGAGCAGTACTTC
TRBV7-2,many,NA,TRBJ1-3,CASSLRNTIYF,TGTGCCAGCAGCCTCCGAAACACCATATATTTT
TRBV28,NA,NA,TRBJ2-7,CASSSPGRTYEQYF,TGTGCCAGCAGTTCACCGGGTCGAACCTACGAGCAGTACTTC
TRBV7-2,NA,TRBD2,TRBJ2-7,CASSLARLAGGPWEQYF,TGTGCCAGCAGCTTAGCACGACTAGCGGGAGGGCCCTGGGAGCAGTACTTC
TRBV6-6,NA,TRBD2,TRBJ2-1,CASSRLAGDNEQFF,TGTGCCAGCAGCAGACTAGCGGGAGACAATGAGCAGTTCTTC
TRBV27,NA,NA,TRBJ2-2,CASSPTGGRRLAGNTGELFF,TGTGCCAGCAGTCCGACAGGGGGCCGCAGACTAGCGGGTAACACCGGGGAGCTGTTTTTT
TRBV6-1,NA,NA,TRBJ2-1,CASSEYGREFFF,TGTGCCAGCAGTGAATACGGCAGGGAATTTTTCTTC
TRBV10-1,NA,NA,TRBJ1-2,CASSEATDPSGYTF,TGCGCCAGCAGTGAAGCCACAGACCCCTCCGGCTACACCTTC
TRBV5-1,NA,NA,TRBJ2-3,CASSLGPGHTDTQYF,TGCGCCAGCAGCTTGGGCCCAGGGCACACAGATACGCAGTATTTT
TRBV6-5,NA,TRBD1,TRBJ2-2,CASSKQGANTGELFF,TGTGCCAGTTCTAAGCAGGGGGCCAACACCGGGGAGCTGTTTTTT
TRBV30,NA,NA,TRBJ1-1,CAYEQGYTEAFF,TGTGCCTATGAACAGGGTTACACTGAAGCTTTCTTT
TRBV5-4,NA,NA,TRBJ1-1,CASSPGHQREAFF,TGTGCCAGCAGCCCGGGACACCAAAGGGAAGCTTTCTTT
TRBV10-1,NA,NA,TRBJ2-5,CASSAGLQETQYF,TGCGCCAGCAGTGCGGGACTCCAAGAGACCCAGTACTTC
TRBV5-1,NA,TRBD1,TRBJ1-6,CASSSKQGADNSPLHF,TGCGCCAGCAGCTCGAAGCAGGGGGCTGATAATTCACCCCTCCACTTT
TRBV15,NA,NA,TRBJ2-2,CATSRDMAGSGELFF,TGTGCCACCAGCAGAGATATGGCAGGTTCCGGGGAGCTGTTTTTT
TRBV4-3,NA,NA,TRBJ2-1,CASSPSWVADNEQFF,TGCGCCAGCAGCCCATCCTGGGTAGCGGACAATGAGCAGTTCTTC
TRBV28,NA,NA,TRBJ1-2,CASNSLYGYTF,TGTGCCAGCAACAGCCTCTATGGCTACACCTTC
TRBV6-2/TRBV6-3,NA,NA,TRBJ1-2,CASSLGGQWYGYTF,TGTGCCAGCAGCCTGGGTGGGCAGTGGTATGGCTACACCTTC
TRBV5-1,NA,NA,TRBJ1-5,CASSRTGDLNQPQHF,TGCGCCAGCAGCCGAACAGGAGACCTTAATCAGCCCCAGCATTTT
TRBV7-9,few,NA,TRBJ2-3,CASSWLVVTQYF,TGTGCCAGCAGCTGGCTAGTTGTGACGCAGTATTTT
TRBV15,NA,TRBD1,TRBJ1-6,CATSRLTGGFNSPLHF,TGTGCCACCAGCAGGCTGACAGGGGGCTTTAATTCACCCCTCCACTTT